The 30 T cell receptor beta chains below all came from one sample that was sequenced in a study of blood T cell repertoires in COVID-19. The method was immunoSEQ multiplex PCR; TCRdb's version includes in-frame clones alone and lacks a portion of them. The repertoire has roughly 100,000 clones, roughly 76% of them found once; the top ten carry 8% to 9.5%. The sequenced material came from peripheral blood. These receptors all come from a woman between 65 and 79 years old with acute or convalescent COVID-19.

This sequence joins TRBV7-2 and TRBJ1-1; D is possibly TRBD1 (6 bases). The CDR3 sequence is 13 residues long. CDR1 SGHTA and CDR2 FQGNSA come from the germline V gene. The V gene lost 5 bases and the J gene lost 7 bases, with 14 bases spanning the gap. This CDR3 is CASSTGGAVEAFF. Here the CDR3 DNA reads TGTGCCAGCAGCACCGGGGGGGCGGTTGAAGCTTTCTTT. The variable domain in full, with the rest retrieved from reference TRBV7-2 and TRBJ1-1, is GAGVSQSPSNKVTEKGKDVELRCDPISGHTALYWYRQSLGQGLEFLIYFQGNSAPDKSGLPSDRFSAERTGGSVSTLTIQRTQQEDSAVYLCASSTGGAVEAFFGQGTRLTVV.

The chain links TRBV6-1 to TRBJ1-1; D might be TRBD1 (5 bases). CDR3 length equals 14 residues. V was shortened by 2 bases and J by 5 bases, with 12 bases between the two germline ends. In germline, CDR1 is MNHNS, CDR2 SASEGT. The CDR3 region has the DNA TGTGCCAGCAGTGAAAGTTGGGGGGGTACTGAAGCTTTCTTT. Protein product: CASSESWGGTEAFF.

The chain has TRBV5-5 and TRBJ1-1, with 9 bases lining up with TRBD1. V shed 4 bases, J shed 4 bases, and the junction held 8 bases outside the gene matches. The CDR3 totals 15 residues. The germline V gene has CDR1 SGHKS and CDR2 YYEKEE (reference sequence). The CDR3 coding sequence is TGTGCCAGCAGCGTTTCCGGGACAGGGACCACTGAAGCTTTCTTT. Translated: CASSVSGTGTTEAFF.

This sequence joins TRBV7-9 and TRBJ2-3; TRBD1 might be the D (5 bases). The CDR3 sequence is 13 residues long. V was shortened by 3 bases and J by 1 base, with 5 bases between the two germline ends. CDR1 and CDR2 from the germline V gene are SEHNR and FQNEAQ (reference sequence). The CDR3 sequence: CASSFRGTDTQYF. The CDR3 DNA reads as TGTGCCAGCAGCTTCAGGGGCACAGATACGCAGTATTTT.

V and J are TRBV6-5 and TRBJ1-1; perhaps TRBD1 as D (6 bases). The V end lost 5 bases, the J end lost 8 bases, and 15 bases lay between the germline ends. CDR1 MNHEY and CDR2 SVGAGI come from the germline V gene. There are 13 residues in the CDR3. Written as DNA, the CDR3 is TGTGCCAGCAGTCCCCCGGGGGGGCGCGAAGCTTTCTTT. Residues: CASSPPGGREAFF.

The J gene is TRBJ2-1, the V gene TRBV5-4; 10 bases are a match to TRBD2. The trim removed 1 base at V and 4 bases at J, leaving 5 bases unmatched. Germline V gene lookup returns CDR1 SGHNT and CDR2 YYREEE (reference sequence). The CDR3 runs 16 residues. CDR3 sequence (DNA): TGTGCCAGCAGCTTGAAATCGGGACTAGCGTACAATGAGCAGTTCTTC. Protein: CASSLKSGLAYNEQFF.

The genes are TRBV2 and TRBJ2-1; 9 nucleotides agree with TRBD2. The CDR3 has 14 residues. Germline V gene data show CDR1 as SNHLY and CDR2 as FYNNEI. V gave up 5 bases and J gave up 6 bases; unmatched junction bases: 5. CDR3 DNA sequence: TGTGCCAGCAGTAAACTAGCGGGCTCCAATGAGCAGTTCTTC. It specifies CASSKLAGSNEQFF.

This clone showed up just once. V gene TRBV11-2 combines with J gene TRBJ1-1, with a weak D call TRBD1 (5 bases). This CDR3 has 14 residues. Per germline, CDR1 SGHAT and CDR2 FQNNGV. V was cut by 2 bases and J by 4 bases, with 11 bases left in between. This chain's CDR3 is CASSLSRGGTEAFF. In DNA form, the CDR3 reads TGTGCCAGCAGCTTAAGTAGGGGCGGCACTGAAGCTTTCTTT. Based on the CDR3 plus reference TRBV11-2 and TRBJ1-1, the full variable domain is EAGVAQSPRYKIIEKRQSVAFWCNPISGHATLYWYQQILGQGPKLLIQFQNNGVVDDSQLPKDRFSAERLKGVDSTLKIQPAKLEDSAVYLCASSLSRGGTEAFFGQGTRLTVV.

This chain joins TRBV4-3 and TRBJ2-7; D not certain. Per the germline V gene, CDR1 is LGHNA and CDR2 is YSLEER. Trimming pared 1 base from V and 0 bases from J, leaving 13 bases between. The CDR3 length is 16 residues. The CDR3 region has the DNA TGCGCCAGCAGCCAAGTCGCAGACACGAGCTCCTACGAGCAGTACTTC. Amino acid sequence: CASSQVADTSSYEQYF.

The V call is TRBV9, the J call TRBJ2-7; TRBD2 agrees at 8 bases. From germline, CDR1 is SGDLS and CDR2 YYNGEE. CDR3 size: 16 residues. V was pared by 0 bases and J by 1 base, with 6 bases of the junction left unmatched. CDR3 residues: CASSVGGAGVSYEQYF. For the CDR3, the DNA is TGTGCCAGCAGCGTAGGGGGAGCGGGGGTTTCCTACGAGCAGTACTTC. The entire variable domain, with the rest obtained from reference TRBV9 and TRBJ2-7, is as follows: DSGVTQTPKHLITATGQRVTLRCSPRSGDLSVYWYQQSLDQGLQFLIQYYNGEERAKGNILERFSAQQFPDLHSELNLSSLELGDSALYFCASSVGGAGVSYEQYFGPGTRLTVT.

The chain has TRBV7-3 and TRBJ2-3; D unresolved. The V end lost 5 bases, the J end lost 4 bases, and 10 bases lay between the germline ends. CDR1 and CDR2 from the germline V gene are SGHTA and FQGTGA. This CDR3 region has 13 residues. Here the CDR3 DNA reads TGTGCCAGCAGCCCACGGAGCCCAGATACGCAGTATTTT. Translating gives CASSPRSPDTQYF.

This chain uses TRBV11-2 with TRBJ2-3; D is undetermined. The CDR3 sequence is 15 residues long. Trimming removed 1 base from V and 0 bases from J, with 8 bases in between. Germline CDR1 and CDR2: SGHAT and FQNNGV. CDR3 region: CASSLVATSTDTQYF. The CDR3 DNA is TGTGCCAGCAGCTTAGTGGCGACTAGCACAGATACGCAGTATTTT. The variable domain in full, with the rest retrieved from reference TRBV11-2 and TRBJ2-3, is EAGVAQSPRYKIIEKRQSVAFWCNPISGHATLYWYQQILGQGPKLLIQFQNNGVVDDSQLPKDRFSAERLKGVDSTLKIQPAKLEDSAVYLCASSLVATSTDTQYFGPGTRLTVL.

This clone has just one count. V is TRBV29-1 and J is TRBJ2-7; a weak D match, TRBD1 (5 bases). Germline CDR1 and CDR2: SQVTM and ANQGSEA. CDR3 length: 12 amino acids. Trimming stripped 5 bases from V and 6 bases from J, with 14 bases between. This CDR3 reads CSVHQGDSEQYF. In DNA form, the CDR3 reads TGCAGCGTTCACCAGGGTGACTCCGAGCAGTACTTC.

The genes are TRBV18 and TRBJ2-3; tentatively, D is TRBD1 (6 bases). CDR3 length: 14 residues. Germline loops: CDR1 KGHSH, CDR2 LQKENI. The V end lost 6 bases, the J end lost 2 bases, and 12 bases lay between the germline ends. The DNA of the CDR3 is TGTGCCAGCTCCGCGGACAGATCCACAGATACGCAGTATTTT. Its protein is CASSADRSTDTQYF.

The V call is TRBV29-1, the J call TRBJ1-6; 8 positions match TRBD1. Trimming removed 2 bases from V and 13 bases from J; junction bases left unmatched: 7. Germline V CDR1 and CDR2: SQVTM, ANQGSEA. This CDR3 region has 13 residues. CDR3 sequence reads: CSVEQGALFPLHF. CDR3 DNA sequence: TGCAGCGTTGAACAGGGGGCTTTATTCCCCCTCCACTTT.

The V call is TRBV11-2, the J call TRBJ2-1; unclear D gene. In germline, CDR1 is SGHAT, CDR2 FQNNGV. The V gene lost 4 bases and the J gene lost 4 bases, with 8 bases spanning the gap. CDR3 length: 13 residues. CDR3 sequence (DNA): TGTGCCAGCAGCTACAACAGATACAATGAGCAGTTCTTC. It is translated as CASSYNRYNEQFF.

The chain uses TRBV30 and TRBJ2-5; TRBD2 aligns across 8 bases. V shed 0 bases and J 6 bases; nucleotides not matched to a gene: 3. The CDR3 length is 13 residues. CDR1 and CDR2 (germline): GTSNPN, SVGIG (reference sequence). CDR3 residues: CAWSVGGRKTQYF. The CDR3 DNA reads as TGTGCCTGGAGTGTAGGCGGGAGGAAGACCCAGTACTTC.

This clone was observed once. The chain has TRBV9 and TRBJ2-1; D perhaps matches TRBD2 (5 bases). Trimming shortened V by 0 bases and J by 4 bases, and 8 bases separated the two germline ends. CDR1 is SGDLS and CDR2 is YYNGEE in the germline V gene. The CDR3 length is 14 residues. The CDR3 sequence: CASSVGAGYNEQFF. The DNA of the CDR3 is TGTGCCAGCAGCGTAGGGGCGGGTTACAATGAGCAGTTCTTC.

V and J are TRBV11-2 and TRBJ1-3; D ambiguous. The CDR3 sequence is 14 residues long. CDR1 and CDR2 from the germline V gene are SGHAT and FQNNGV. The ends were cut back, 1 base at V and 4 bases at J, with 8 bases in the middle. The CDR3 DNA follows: TGTGCCAGCAGCTTAGGTGGTGGCGGAAACACCATATATTTT. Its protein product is CASSLGGGGNTIYF.

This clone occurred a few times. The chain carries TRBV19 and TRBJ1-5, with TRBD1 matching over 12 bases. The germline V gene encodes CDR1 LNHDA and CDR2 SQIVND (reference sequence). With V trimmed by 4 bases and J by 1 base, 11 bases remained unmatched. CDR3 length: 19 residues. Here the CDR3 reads CASSTALGQGAYSNQPQHF. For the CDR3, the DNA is TGTGCCAGTAGTACCGCCCTGGGACAGGGGGCGTACAGCAATCAGCCCCAGCATTTT.

CDR3 sequence (DNA): TGTGCCAGCTTCGGGGGCGGGGGGGATACGCAGTATTTT. This sequence encodes CASFGGGGDTQYF. The chain joins TRBV2 to TRBJ2-3, with TRBD2 identical over 8 bases. The germline CDR1 and CDR2 sequences are SNHLY and FYNNEI. CDR3 length: 13 residues. J was trimmed by 6 bases and V by 8 bases; bases with no gene match: 7. The complete variable domain, with remaining parts taken from reference TRBV2 and TRBJ2-3, reads EPEVTQTPSHQVTQMGQEVILRCVPISNHLYFYWYRQILGQKVEFLVSFYNNEISEKSEIFDDQFSVERPDGSNFTLKIRSTKLEDSAMYFCASFGGGGDTQYFGPGTRLTVL.

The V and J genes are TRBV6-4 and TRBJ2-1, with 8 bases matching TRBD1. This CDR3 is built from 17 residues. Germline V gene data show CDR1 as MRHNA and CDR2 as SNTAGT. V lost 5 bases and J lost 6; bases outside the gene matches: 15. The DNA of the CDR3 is TGTGCCAGCAGTCCGCTCCCCTCCGACAGGGGAAGCAATGAGCAGTTCTTC. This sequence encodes CASSPLPSDRGSNEQFF.

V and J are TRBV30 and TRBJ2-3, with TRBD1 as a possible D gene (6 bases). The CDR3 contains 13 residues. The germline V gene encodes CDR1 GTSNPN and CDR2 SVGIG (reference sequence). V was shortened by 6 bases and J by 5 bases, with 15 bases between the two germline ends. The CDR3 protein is CACNDGQIDTQYF. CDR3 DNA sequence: TGTGCCTGCAATGATGGACAGATAGATACGCAGTATTTT.

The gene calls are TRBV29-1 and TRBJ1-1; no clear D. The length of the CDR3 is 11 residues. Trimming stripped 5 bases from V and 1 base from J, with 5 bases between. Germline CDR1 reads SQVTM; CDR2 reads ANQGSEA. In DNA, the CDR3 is TGCAGCGTTCAGGAGAACACTGAAGCTTTCTTT. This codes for CSVQENTEAFF. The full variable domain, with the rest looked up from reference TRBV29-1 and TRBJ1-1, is SAVISQKPSRDICQRGTSLTIQCQVDSQVTMMFWYRQQPGQSLTLIATANQGSEATYESGFVIDKFPISRPNLTFSTLTVSNMSPEDSSIYLCSVQENTEAFFGQGTRLTVV.

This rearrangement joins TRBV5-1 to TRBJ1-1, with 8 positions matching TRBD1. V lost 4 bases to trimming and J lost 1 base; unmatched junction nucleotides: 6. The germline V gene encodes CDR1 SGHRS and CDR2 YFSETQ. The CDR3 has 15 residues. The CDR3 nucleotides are TGCGCCAGCAGCACTGGACAGGGTGGGAACACTGAAGCTTTCTTT. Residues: CASSTGQGGNTEAFF. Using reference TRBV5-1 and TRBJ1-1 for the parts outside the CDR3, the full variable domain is KAGVTQTPRYLIKTRGQQVTLSCSPISGHRSVSWYQQTPGQGLQFLFEYFSETQRNKGNFPGRFSGRQFSNSRSEMNVSTLELGDSALYLCASSTGQGGNTEAFFGQGTRLTVV.

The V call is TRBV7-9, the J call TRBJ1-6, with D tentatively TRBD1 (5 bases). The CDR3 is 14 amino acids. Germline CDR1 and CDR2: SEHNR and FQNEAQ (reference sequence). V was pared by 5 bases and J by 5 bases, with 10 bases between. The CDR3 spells CASSADSDNSPLHF. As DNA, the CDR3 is TGTGCCAGCAGCGCCGACAGCGATAATTCACCCCTCCACTTT.

For the CDR3, the DNA is TGTGCCAGCACCACTAGACGGGACATTCAGTACTTC. The encoded protein is CASTTRRDIQYF. This sequence joins TRBV7-2 and TRBJ2-4, with a possible D match to TRBD2 (5 bases). CDR1 is SGHTA, CDR2 FQGNSA, per germline. The V gene lost 7 bases and the J gene lost 8 bases, with 12 bases spanning the gap. CDR3 length: 12 residues.

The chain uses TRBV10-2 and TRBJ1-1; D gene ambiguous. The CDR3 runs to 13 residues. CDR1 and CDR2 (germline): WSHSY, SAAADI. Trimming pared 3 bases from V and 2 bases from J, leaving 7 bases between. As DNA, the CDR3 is TGCGCCAGCAGTGACCCTTCTAACACTGAAGCTTTCTTT. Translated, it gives CASSDPSNTEAFF.

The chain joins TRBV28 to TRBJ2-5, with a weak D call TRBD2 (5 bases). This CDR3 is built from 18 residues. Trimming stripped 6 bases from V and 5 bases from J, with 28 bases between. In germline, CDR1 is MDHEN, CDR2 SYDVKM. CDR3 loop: CASSPLGGRRFVVETQYF. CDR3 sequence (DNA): TGTGCCAGCAGCCCCTTAGGCGGGCGAAGGTTCGTGGTTGAGACCCAGTACTTC.

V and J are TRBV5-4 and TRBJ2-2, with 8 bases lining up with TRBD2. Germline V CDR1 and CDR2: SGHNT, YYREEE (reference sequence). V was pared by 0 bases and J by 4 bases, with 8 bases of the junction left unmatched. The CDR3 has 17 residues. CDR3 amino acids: CASSLESGLGVTGELFF. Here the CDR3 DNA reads TGTGCCAGCAGCTTGGAGTCGGGACTAGGGGTCACCGGGGAGCTGTTTTTT.